The following is a TCR beta chain sequence with its context. This clonotype was recorded at least ten times. Its antigen is unknown. No base qualities exist here, and no much larger clone lies one base off it. Donors were a few dozen systemically healthy Caucasian individuals from Russia aged about 6 to 100 years. Approximately 10 milliliters of peripheral blood were collected from each donor into EDTA-treated Vacutainer tubes. Ficoll-Paque density-gradient centrifugation was used to isolate PBMCs, with at least 6 million per sample. Total RNA was extracted from PBMCs with Trizol reagent, with at least 5.5 micrograms obtained per sample. For every donor, an aliquot of PBMCs went through flow cytometry to measure the percentages of naive CD45RAhigh/CD27high T cells. This record comes from a study of blood T cells in healthy people across ages (dated by TCRdb to between 2015 and 2016). Context from the whole study: In model experiments, template switching captured roughly one uniquely barcoded TCR beta cDNA molecule for every two T cells. To track age-related changes in TCR beta repertoire diversity, the study relied on deep sequencing normalized with unique cDNA molecular identifiers. Four age groups were formed from the donors: young (average approximately 15 years), middle-aged (just under 40), aged (about 62) and long-lived (roughly 88). Donors of different ages were randomly distributed across sequencing lanes to avoid experimental bias. Using the same blood draw, the study looked at two additional independent replicas of 1 million unique cDNA reads for two donors, one aged 18 to 30 and the other aged 80 or older. The study at large found these results: Bulk unsorted PBMC profiling prevented conclusive comparison of naive and antigen-experienced compartments. The CMV infection status of donors was not known, potentially confounding age-related changes in expanded clonotypes. The long-lived group showed more naive CD4+ T cells, fewer expanded clones and increased TCR diversity than the aged group, suggesting age selection. Total diversity estimates from one million sequenced T cells were considered lower bounds and underestimates. The percentage of naive T cells measured by flow cytometry correlated strongly with observed TCR beta diversity. Observed TCR beta diversity per million T cells fell roughly linearly with age, and a significant reduction was already apparent by age roughly 40.

The library was prepared using 5' RACE. Instrument on record: Illumina HiSeq 2500. The second PCR ran for roughly 7 to 12 cycles and used a J-beta primer mix along with a sample-barcoded 5' primer. A unique molecular identifier was introduced onto each TCR beta cDNA molecule by a template-switch 5' adaptor carrying 12 random nucleotides. Each sample yielded at least 2.5 million CDR3-containing paired-end reads. The Mint cDNA synthesis kit, primed by a TRBC-specific oligonucleotide, was used to synthesize first-strand cDNA from all RNA. Following uracil-DNA glycosylase treatment, all cDNA underwent a first 18-cycle PCR with the universal primers M1SS and BC2_uni_R. The authors' pipeline ran thus. Normalization of each sample was performed by random selection of 1 million high-quality reads, each carrying a distinct molecular identifier. Reads with shared molecular identifiers were discarded instead of being binned into consensus sequences. MiTCR, run with a Q25 quality threshold and the strictest error-elimination algorithm, handled CDR3 identification, clonotype clustering and error correction. A nonparametric unseen species model with Euler transformation was used to estimate lower-bound total TCR beta diversity. In TCRdb, the public reads were trimmed at Q25 with fastp and aligned with MiXCR, with productive beta chains retained. For every CDR3 protein sequence, its rows merge into one entry that carries the most common genes and DNA. The V and J calls, along with clone size, are taken from TCRdb and not from the paper's own processing. This sample comprises some 900,000 distinct CDR3 sequences, more than 25% of them detected only once. The ten largest clones take up roughly 17% of the sample.

The sequenced material came from blood. The sequence came from a woman aged 80 or older in good health.

CDR3 region: CASTLQGAGTEAFF. The nucleotide sequence reads as follows: TGTGCCAGCACCTTACAGGGGGCTGGCACTGAAGCTTTCTTT. The chain is assembled from TRBV12-3 or TRBV12-4 and TRBJ1-1; TRBD1 lines up with 9 middle nucleotides. Trimmed from V: 7 bases; trimmed from J: 4 bases; junction bases lacking a gene match: 7. The CDR3 holds 14 amino acids from the cysteine to the phenylalanine. Only CDR3 DNA is held: 42 bases, read in frame from base 1.